Detailed here is one TCR beta chain. This specimen belongs to a study of long-term antiretroviral therapy in people with HIV. The V and J ends lost 1 base and 3 bases respectively, with 12 bases between them. The germline V gene has CDR1 MGHRA and CDR2 YSYEKL. The CDR3 consists of 16 residues. Researchers report immunoSEQ v3.0 was run at survey level. Sequencing had a target that covered roughly 40,000-55,000 T-cell genomes per sample. The repertoire was sequenced with immunoSEQ multiplex PCR; TCRdb's copy has only in-frame clones and lacks some. Among tens of thousands of clones, around 95% were seen once, and the ten largest hold 8% to 10%.

The sequenced sample was unsorted PBMCs, obtained 5.3 years after starting antiretroviral therapy. The V gene is TRBV4-1, the J gene TRBJ2-2; D remains unclear. The receptor comes from a man younger than 40 with HIV. The CDR3 region has the DNA TGCGCCAGCAGCCAAGGCAGGTCCTCCTACACCGGGGAGCTGTTTTTT. As protein: CASSQGRSSYTGELFF.